This TCR beta chain is from a study of vaccination effects on CD4 cells after COVID-19. Regarding the study as a whole: Early post-infection timepoints were missing from the study, which also had few convalescent patients.

TCRdb's table, derived via immunoSEQ multiplex PCR, lists solely in-frame clones and lacks some. The data contain some 20,000 clones, roughly 70% of them singletons. Notes on this clone: Its specificity is unknown.

Germline-derived CDR1 and CDR2 are MNHEY and SVGAGI. The V and J ends lost 5 bases and 3 bases respectively, with 14 bases between them. The CDR3 covers 15 residues. Antigen-specific CD4+ T cells were expanded (with viral peptide pools) by the ViraFEST assay ahead of sequencing. Once cultured for under 11 days, the cells underwent separation to obtain CD4+ T cells. Vaccinated recipients, who were negative for nucleocapsid antibodies, had no history of SARS-CoV-2 infection. Every well housed two million PBMC, which grew in culture alongside roughly 10 IU/ml IL-2 and around 9.4 ug/ml peptides. Cells had half their medium changed to IL-2 medium on days 3 and 7.

The receptor comes from a human donor who received a COVID-19 vaccine. Sequences were derived from CD4+ T cells from PBMCs cultured with HCoV-229E spike peptides, sampled before COVID-19 vaccination. This sequence joins TRBV6-5 and TRBJ1-3; D unclear. The CDR3 here is CASSPPGRNGNTIYF. In DNA form, the CDR3 reads TGTGCCAGCAGTCCCCCGGGGAGGAATGGAAACACCATATATTTT.